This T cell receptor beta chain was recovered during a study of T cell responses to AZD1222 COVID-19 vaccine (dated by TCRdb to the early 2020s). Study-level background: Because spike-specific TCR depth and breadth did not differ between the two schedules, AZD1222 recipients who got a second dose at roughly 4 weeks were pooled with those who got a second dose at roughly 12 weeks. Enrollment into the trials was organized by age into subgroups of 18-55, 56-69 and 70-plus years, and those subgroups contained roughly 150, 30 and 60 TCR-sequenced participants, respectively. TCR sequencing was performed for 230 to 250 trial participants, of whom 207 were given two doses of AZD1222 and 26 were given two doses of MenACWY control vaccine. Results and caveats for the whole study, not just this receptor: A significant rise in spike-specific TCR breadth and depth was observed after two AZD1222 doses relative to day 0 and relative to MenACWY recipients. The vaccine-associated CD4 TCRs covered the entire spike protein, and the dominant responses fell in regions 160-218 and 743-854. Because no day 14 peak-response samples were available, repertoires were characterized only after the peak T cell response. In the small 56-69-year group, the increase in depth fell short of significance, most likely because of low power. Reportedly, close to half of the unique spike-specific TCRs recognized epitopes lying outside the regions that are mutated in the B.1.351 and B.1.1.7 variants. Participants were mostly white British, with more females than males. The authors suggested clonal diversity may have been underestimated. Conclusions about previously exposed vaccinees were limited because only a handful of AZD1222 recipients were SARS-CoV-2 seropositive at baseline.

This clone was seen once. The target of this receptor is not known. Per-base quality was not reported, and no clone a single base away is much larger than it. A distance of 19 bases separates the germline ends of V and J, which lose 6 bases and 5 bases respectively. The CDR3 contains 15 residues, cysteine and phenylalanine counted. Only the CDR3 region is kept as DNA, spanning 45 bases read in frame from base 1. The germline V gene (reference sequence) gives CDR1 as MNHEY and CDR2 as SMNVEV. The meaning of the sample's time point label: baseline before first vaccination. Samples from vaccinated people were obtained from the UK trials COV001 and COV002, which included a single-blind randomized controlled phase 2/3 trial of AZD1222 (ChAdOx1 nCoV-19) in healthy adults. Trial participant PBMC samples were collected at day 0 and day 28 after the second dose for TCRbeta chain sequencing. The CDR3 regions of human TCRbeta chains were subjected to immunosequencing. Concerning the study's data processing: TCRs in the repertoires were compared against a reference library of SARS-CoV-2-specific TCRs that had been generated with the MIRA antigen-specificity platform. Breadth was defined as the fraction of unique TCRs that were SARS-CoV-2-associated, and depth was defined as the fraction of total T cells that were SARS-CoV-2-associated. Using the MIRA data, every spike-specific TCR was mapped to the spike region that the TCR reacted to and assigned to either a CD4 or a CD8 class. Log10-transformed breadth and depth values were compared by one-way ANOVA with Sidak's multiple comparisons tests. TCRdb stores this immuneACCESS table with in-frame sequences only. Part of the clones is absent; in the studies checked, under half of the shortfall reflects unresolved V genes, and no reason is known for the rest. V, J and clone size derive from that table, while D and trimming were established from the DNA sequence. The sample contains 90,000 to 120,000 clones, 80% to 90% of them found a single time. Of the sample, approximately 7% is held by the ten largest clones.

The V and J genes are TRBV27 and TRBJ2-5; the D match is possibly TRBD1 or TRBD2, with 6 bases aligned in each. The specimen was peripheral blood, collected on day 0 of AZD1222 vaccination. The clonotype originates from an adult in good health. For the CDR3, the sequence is CASRPMDLGGETQYF. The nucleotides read TGTGCCAGCAGACCGATGGACTTAGGGGGGGAGACCCAGTACTTC.